The 20 T cell receptor beta chains in this list originate from one sample, sequenced in a study of CD8 T cells in Susac syndrome. Roughly 0.45 to 1 ug RNA was reverse transcribed with random hexamers. TCRdb independently ran MiXCR on the immunoSEQ multiplex PCR reads; one entry per CDR3 protein. The sample includes 300,000 or so distinct CDR3 sequences, just over 90% of them seen just once. The sequencing sample was made of CD4+ T cells from PBMCs. These receptor sequences come from a human donor with multiple sclerosis.

The chain has TRBV5-4 and TRBJ1-1, with a tentative D call TRBD1 (6 bases). Germline-derived CDR1 and CDR2 are SGHNT and YYREEE (reference sequence). CDR3 length: 14 residues. With 0 bases removed from V and 4 bases from J, the gap between germline ends came to 10 bases. The CDR3 DNA is TGTGCCAGCAGCTTGGGAACAGGGTTCACTGAAGCTTTCTTT. Translated, it gives CASSLGTGFTEAFF.

This chain joins TRBV20-1 and TRBJ1-5; D is perhaps TRBD1 (6 bases). The germline V gene has CDR1 DFQATT and CDR2 SNEGSKA (reference sequence). The V gene lost 6 bases and the J gene lost 2 bases, with 11 bases spanning the gap. The CDR3 consists of 13 residues. Written as DNA, the CDR3 is TGCAGTGCCAGGGACACAGGCAATCAGCCCCAGCATTTT. Its translation is CSARDTGNQPQHF.

This rearrangement joins TRBV6-2 or TRBV6-3 to TRBJ2-7, with 11 positions matching TRBD1. V was clipped by 6 bases and J by 4 bases; unmatched bases: 8. The CDR3 totals 15 residues. Germline V gene lookup returns CDR1 MNHEY and CDR2 SVGEGT. CDR3 in amino acids: CASRAGTGGFYEQYF. CDR3 coding DNA: TGTGCCAGCAGAGCCGGGACAGGGGGTTTTTACGAGCAGTACTTC.

The chain recombines TRBV7-9 with TRBJ2-1; 7 bases map to TRBD2. Germline values: CDR1 SEHNR, CDR2 FQNEAQ (reference sequence). The CDR3 length is 16 residues. The V segment lost 8 bases and the J segment 7 bases; nucleotides outside the gene matches: 17. CDR3: CASLLSAAGASNEQFF. The CDR3 DNA sequence: TGTGCCAGCCTGCTGTCAGCCGCGGGAGCTAGTAATGAGCAGTTCTTC.

J is TRBJ2-3 and V is TRBV9; D gene uncertain. This CDR3 has 16 amino acids. Germline loops: CDR1 SGDLS, CDR2 YYNGEE. V was trimmed by 0 bases and J by 0 bases, leaving 11 bases between them. CDR3 nucleotide sequence: TGTGCCAGCAGCGTAGGATCCGCTACAAGCACAGATACGCAGTATTTT. As protein: CASSVGSATSTDTQYF.

This clonotype occurred a few times. The chain is built from TRBV6-2 or TRBV6-3 and TRBJ1-5, with a tentative D call TRBD1 (5 bases). The CDR3 has 13 amino acids. CDR1 is MNHEY and CDR2 is SVGEGT in the germline V gene. The V and J ends lost 8 bases and 4 bases respectively, with 12 bases between them. The DNA of the CDR3 is TGTGCCAGCTCCCGACAGCCGAATCAGCCCCAGCATTTT. Its translation is CASSRQPNQPQHF.

J is TRBJ1-5 and V is TRBV28; no definite D call. Trimming took 7 bases from V and 4 from J, leaving 8 bases between them. The CDR3 is made up of 12 amino acids. Germline assignment: CDR1 MDHEN and CDR2 SYDVKM. CDR3: CASMSTNQPQHF. CDR3 DNA: TGTGCCAGCATGTCGACTAATCAGCCCCAGCATTTT.

The count of this clonotype is one. V gene TRBV9 combines with J gene TRBJ2-3, with D uncertain. Germline V gives CDR1 SGDLS, CDR2 YYNGEE. Trimming left V 0 bases short and J 4 bases short, with 6 bases between. This CDR3 contains 13 residues. CDR3 amino acids: CASSVAPADTQYF. The CDR3 DNA follows: TGTGCCAGCAGCGTAGCCCCGGCAGATACGCAGTATTTT.

The chain uses TRBV4-2 and TRBJ2-1, with TRBD2 matching over 10 bases. V trimming: 4 bases; J trimming: 7 bases; junction bases outside the gene matches: 13. Looked up from germline, CDR1 is LGHNA and CDR2 is YNFKEQ. The length of the CDR3 is 17 residues. CDR3 DNA sequence: TGTGCCAGCAGCCGTAGCGGGAGGACCCCTGAGGAAAATGAGCAGTTCTTC. This encodes CASSRSGRTPEENEQFF.

This sequence joins TRBV12-3 or TRBV12-4 and TRBJ1-5; D is perhaps TRBD1 (6 bases). Trimming removed 4 bases at V and 6 bases at J, with 19 bases between. The CDR3 spans 16 residues. The CDR3 nucleotides read TGTGCCAGCAGTTCTATCAACTTGGGGGCGGGTCAGCCCCAGCATTTT. Protein: CASSSINLGAGQPQHF.

The chain links TRBV7-9 to TRBJ2-1, with D possibly TRBD1 on 5 matching bases. Germline V gives CDR1 SEHNR, CDR2 FQNEAQ (reference sequence). This CDR3 spans 14 amino acids. The V gene lost 8 bases and the J gene lost 7 bases, with 18 bases spanning the gap. In DNA form, the CDR3 reads TGTGCCAGCTCCCCGGGCAGGGCGAGGAATGAGCAGTTCTTC. Encoded protein: CASSPGRARNEQFF.

This chain links TRBV6-1 with TRBJ2-1; D uncertain. Germline loops: CDR1 MNHNS, CDR2 SASEGT. The ends were cut back, 8 bases at V and 11 bases at J, with 10 bases in the middle. The CDR3 has 10 amino acids. For the CDR3, the DNA is TGTGCCAGCGAACGGGTGAAGCAGTTCTTC. Its translation: CASERVKQFF.

The chain uses TRBV29-1 and TRBJ1-1; D perhaps matches TRBD1 (6 bases). Trimming removed 7 bases at V and 1 base at J, with 16 bases between. The CDR3 is made up of 14 amino acids. Germline values: CDR1 SQVTM, CDR2 ANQGSEA. CDR3 sequence: CSADPGQGNTEAFF. For the CDR3, the DNA is TGCAGCGCAGATCCGGGACAAGGGAACACTGAAGCTTTCTTT.

V usage is TRBV7-9 and J usage is TRBJ1-2; possible D gene TRBD1, 5 bases. V lost 4 bases to trimming and J lost 2 bases, with 17 bases between them. Germline values: CDR1 SEHNR, CDR2 FQNEAQ (reference sequence). This CDR3 comprises 16 residues. The CDR3 protein is CASSWTGDRVNYGYTF. CDR3 sequence (DNA): TGTGCCAGCAGCTGGACCGGGGACCGCGTGAACTATGGCTACACCTTC. Combining the CDR3 with reference TRBV7-9 and TRBJ1-2 gives the whole variable domain DTGVSQNPRHKITKRGQNVTFRCDPISEHNRLYWYRQTLGQGPEFLTYFQNEAQLEKSRLLSDRFSAERPKGSFSTLEIQRTEQGDSAMYLCASSWTGDRVNYGYTFGSGTRLTVV.

The gene calls are TRBV20-1 and TRBJ1-1; no reliable D call. Trimming removed 0 bases at V and 6 bases at J, with 11 bases between. Germline V gene data show CDR1 as DFQATT and CDR2 as SNEGSKA (reference sequence). The CDR3 covers 13 residues. The CDR3 DNA reads as TGCAGTGCTAGAGATTTCTCGGCAGCTGAAGCTTTCTTT. Translating gives CSARDFSAAEAFF.

The gene calls are TRBV7-9 and TRBJ2-7, with D perhaps TRBD1 (6 bases). This CDR3 is built from 16 residues. The germline V gene has CDR1 SEHNR and CDR2 FQNEAQ (reference sequence). V gave up 5 bases and J gave up 1 base, with 18 bases separating them. The CDR3: CASSHIELGQSYEQYF. Here the CDR3 DNA reads TGTGCCAGCAGCCATATCGAACTCGGACAGTCCTACGAGCAGTACTTC.

V gene TRBV25-1 combines with J gene TRBJ2-4; 14 bases align to TRBD2. Trimming took 0 bases from V and 2 from J; bases not matched to a gene: 15. This CDR3 is 22 amino acids long. Germline V gene data show CDR1 as MGHDK and CDR2 as SYGVNS. Here the CDR3 reads CASSEYYATSGRALGPKNIQYF. CDR3 nucleotide sequence: TGTGCCAGCAGTGAATATTATGCGACTAGCGGGAGGGCCCTGGGTCCCAAAAACATTCAGTACTTC.

The chain has TRBV20-1 and TRBJ1-5; the D is unclear. CDR3 length equals 12 residues. Germline CDR1 and CDR2: DFQATT and SNEGSKA (reference sequence). Trimming left V 6 bases short and J 7 bases short, with 13 bases between. The CDR3 loop is CSARREGQPQHF. The CDR3 region has the DNA TGCAGTGCCAGAAGGGAGGGCCAGCCCCAGCATTTT.

V is TRBV11-2 and J is TRBJ1-1; the D is unclear. Germline values: CDR1 SGHAT, CDR2 FQNNGV. Trimming stripped 5 bases from V and 0 bases from J, with 31 bases between. The CDR3 sequence is 21 residues long. The CDR3: CASSPRRGVGPRGGMNTEAFF. The DNA for the CDR3 is TGTGCCAGCAGCCCCCGGCGGGGAGTAGGCCCCCGGGGAGGGATGAACACTGAAGCTTTCTTT. Using reference TRBV11-2 and TRBJ1-1 for the parts outside the CDR3, the full variable domain is EAGVAQSPRYKIIEKRQSVAFWCNPISGHATLYWYQQILGQGPKLLIQFQNNGVVDDSQLPKDRFSAERLKGVDSTLKIQPAKLEDSAVYLCASSPRRGVGPRGGMNTEAFFGQGTRLTVV.

This chain connects TRBV9 to TRBJ2-5; 8 bases are a match to TRBD1. V lost 3 bases to trimming and J lost 2 bases; unmatched junction nucleotides: 3. The CDR3 contains 14 residues. Germline V gene data show CDR1 as SGDLS and CDR2 as YYNGEE. The CDR3 loop reads CASSGTGWQETQYF. The DNA for the CDR3 is TGTGCCAGCAGCGGGACAGGGTGGCAAGAGACCCAGTACTTC.